The rows below give T cell receptor beta chains drawn from one sample of a study of shared clonotypes between healthy human individuals. Using immunoSEQ multiplex PCR, the repertoire was profiled, and TCRdb retains in-frame clones only, with some absent. The sample has some 2,000,000 clones; 90% to 95% are singletons. Sequences were obtained from naive CD4+ T cells sorted from blood. The receptors originated from a man between 18 and 35 years old in good health. CDR3s leave out the opening cysteine and the closing phenylalanine or tryptophan. Each record gives: clone size, D gene, V gene, CDR3 length, J gene, CDR3 protein. The D gene is left open where the match is weak. Clone sizes are given selectively: once, few, many, or a class where the clone is expanded.

>NA|TRBD1|TRBV2|10|TRBJ2-7
AGGQGASEQY
>NA|NA|TRBV10-3|12|TRBJ1-2
AISESRSNYGYT
>NA|NA|TRBV30|10|TRBJ1-1
AWKREVTEAF
>NA|NA|TRBV6-1|13|TRBJ2-3
ASIIGTVSTDTQY
>NA|NA|TRBV15|13|TRBJ2-7
ATSRDFVGGLEQY
>once|TRBD1|TRBV7-2|12|TRBJ1-2
ASSPRQGDYGYT
>NA|NA|TRBV5-1|14|TRBJ2-3
ASSRLPGNPADTQY
>NA|NA|TRBV10-3|10|TRBJ1-5
AISDSYQPQH
>once|NA|TRBV6-1|11|TRBJ1-2
ASSESRDYGYT
>NA|NA|TRBV9|13|TRBJ2-3
ASSVERTSTDTQY
>once|TRBD1|TRBV30|17|TRBJ1-5
AWSITRTGSSMKVQPQH
>few|NA|TRBV25-1|11|TRBJ1-2
ASTLGPGYGYT
>NA|NA|TRBV25-1|12|TRBJ1-4
ASSPGKINEKLF
>NA|NA|TRBV6-1|12|TRBJ1-2
ASTGGYGAYGYT
>NA|NA|TRBV6-6|12|TRBJ2-2
ASMPGKNTGELF
>NA|NA|TRBV7-2|10|TRBJ2-3
ASSLVSDTQY
>NA|NA|TRBV10-3|12|TRBJ1-3
AIRKELRGNTIY
>NA|NA|TRBV5-8|12|TRBJ2-6
ASSLGSGANVLT
>NA|NA|TRBV6-5|12|TRBJ2-2
ASSYSGRTGELF
>NA|NA|TRBV29-1|10|TRBJ2-7
SVGTDSYEQY
>NA|NA|TRBV7-9|13|TRBJ1-2
ASSRRPGAGYGYT
>NA|NA|TRBV4-1|13|TRBJ2-3
ASSQFLLGADTQY
>NA|NA|TRBV29-1|9|TRBJ1-2
SVEDQNGYT
>once|TRBD1|TRBV5-1|15|TRBJ2-7
ASSLFSCGQGTCEQY
>NA|NA|TRBV5-1|13|TRBJ1-1
ASSLDSGWNTEAF
>NA|TRBD2|TRBV5-1|13|TRBJ2-5
ASSPAQSGGETQY
>NA|NA|TRBV29-1|10|TRBJ1-1
SAGDGNTEAF
>NA|NA|TRBV4-3|13|TRBJ2-7
ASSQDPTSFYEQY
>NA|TRBD1|TRBV5-5|11|TRBJ2-7
ASSRTGPYEQY
>once|TRBD1|TRBV28|14|TRBJ2-5
ASTPRTGVPMGEQY
>NA|NA|TRBV27|12|TRBJ2-7
ASSPDYASYEQY
>NA|TRBD1|TRBV5-1|11|TRBJ2-5
ASSGTGQETQY